This T cell receptor beta chain stems from a study of T cells after yellow fever vaccination. Conversion of TCR transcripts into cDNA relied on 5'RACE template switching, which added a universal primer site and UMIs. TCRdb re-called the 5' RACE reads through MiXCR, storing one row per CDR3 protein. The sample lists 250,000 to 400,000 distinct CDR3 sequences, 4.1% occurring once. Study-level points and caveats: Clones from primary vaccination mostly reappeared after the booster (around 97% CD4, roughly 87% CD8). Weaker overall was a secondary response that nonetheless peaked faster, on day 5 versus 15. Sorted repertoires could include abundant contaminating clonotypes from bulk cells.

Concerning this clonotype: Its specificity is unknown.

Sequences were derived from PBMCs, sampled 5 days after the yellow fever booster vaccination. The TCR comes from a young man who received the YFV17D yellow fever vaccine.

The CDR3 region is CASSSLDGQETQYF. The DNA of the CDR3 is TGTGCCAGCAGCTCCCTTGACGGCCAAGAGACCCAGTACTTC. V gene TRBV7-8 combines with J gene TRBJ2-5; D unresolved. Trimming took 4 bases from V and 1 from J, leaving 10 bases between them. CDR1 and CDR2 (germline): SGHVS, FQNEAQ. This CDR3 spans 14 amino acids. The complete variable domain, with remaining parts taken from reference TRBV7-8 and TRBJ2-5, reads GAGVSQSPRYKVAKRGQDVALRCDPISGHVSLFWYQQALGQGPEFLTYFQNEAQLDKSGLPSDRFFAERPEGSVSTLKIQRTQQEDSAVYLCASSSLDGQETQYFGPGTRLLVL.